This is a list of T cell receptor beta chains from one sample in a study of T cell responses to AZD1222 COVID-19 vaccine. Sequenced by immunoSEQ multiplex PCR; TCRdb stores in-frame clones only, minus some. The top ten hold 5.2% of the sample, which has some 90,000 clones, about 90% seen once. The sample here was peripheral blood, taken on day 0 of MenACWY control vaccination. These receptor sequences come from an adult in good health. The CDR3 runs from the conserved cysteine through the conserved F or W. The D gene is left open where the match is weak. Part of the rows lack a size; the others show once, few, many or a class for expanded clones.

CDR3 length	V gene	clone size	D gene	J gene	CDR3 protein	CDR3 DNA
13	TRBV7-9	NA	NA	TRBJ2-5	CASSLPGVETQYF	TGTGCCAGCAGCTTACCCGGGGTCGAGACCCAGTACTTC
16	TRBV27	NA	NA	TRBJ1-5	CASSSHQGNGNQPQHF	TGTGCCAGCAGTTCTCACCAGGGGAACGGCAATCAGCCCCAGCATTTT
17	TRBV15	few	NA	TRBJ1-3	CATSSLPTALSGNTIYF	TGTGCCACCAGCAGCTTGCCGACAGCCCTCTCTGGAAACACCATATATTTT
15	TRBV5-4	NA	TRBD1	TRBJ1-4	CASSKTGANNEKLFF	TGTGCCAGCAGCAAGACAGGGGCGAACAATGAAAAACTGTTTTTT
13	TRBV5-1	NA	NA	TRBJ2-7	CASSEGPSGEQYF	TGCGCCAGCAGCGAGGGACCTTCGGGGGAGCAGTACTTC
16	TRBV5-1	NA	NA	TRBJ1-2	CASSPGQTKGHYGYTF	TGCGCCAGCAGCCCCGGACAGACGAAGGGGCACTATGGCTACACCTTC
14	TRBV5-5	NA	NA	TRBJ2-5	CASSLTATEETQYF	TGTGCCAGCAGCTTGACTGCGACAGAAGAGACCCAGTACTTC
16	TRBV19	few	TRBD1	TRBJ1-5	CASSMLPRGTGQPQHF	TGTGCCAGTAGTATGTTGCCCAGGGGGACGGGTCAGCCCCAGCATTTT
16	TRBV6-2/TRBV6-3	NA	TRBD2	TRBJ2-7	CASSLSGTSGSYEQYF	TGTGCCAGCAGCCTCAGCGGGACTAGCGGCTCCTACGAGCAGTACTTC
15	TRBV27	few	NA	TRBJ1-2	CASRLLGAGLEGYTF	TGTGCCAGCAGACTGTTGGGGGCGGGCTTGGAGGGCTACACCTTC
15	TRBV2	NA	NA	TRBJ1-3	CASSESAGAGNTIYF	TGTGCCAGCAGTGAATCGGCAGGGGCTGGAAACACCATATATTTT
16	TRBV7-8	NA	NA	TRBJ2-5	CASSLGRTRGEETQYF	TGTGCCAGCAGCTTAGGTCGTACCCGGGGCGAAGAGACCCAGTACTTC
19	TRBV5-1	NA	TRBD2	TRBJ2-6	CASSRQGTSGAAGANVLTF	TGCGCCAGCAGCAGACAAGGGACTAGCGGGGCTGCTGGGGCCAACGTCCTGACTTTC
16	TRBV3-1/TRBV3-2	NA	NA	TRBJ2-7	CASSQDLRQSSYEQYF	TGTGCCAGCAGCCAAGATCTGAGACAGAGCTCCTACGAGCAGTACTTC
18	TRBV6-6	NA	NA	TRBJ1-5	CASSHPPTGTFLNQPQHF	TGTGCCAGCAGTCACCCACCCACTGGGACATTCCTTAATCAGCCCCAGCATTTT
16	TRBV11-2	once	TRBD1	TRBJ2-5	CASSLLGQGARETQYF	TGTGCCAGCAGCTTATTGGGACAGGGGGCGCGAGAGACCCAGTACTTC
16	TRBV5-6	NA	NA	TRBJ1-5	CASSLEGGLSNQPQHF	TGTGCCAGCAGCTTGGAAGGAGGGCTGAGCAATCAGCCCCAGCATTTT
13	TRBV5-4	NA	NA	TRBJ2-3	CAQGPSSTDTQYF	TGTGCCCAGGGACCCTCAAGCACAGATACGCAGTATTTT
16	TRBV6-5	once	NA	TRBJ2-3	CASSYVGGTATDTQYF	TGTGCCAGCAGTTACGTTGGCGGGACGGCCACAGATACGCAGTATTTT
15	TRBV5-8	NA	TRBD1	TRBJ2-7	CASSYGTGASYEQYF	TGTGCCAGCAGCTACGGGACAGGGGCTTCCTACGAGCAGTACTTC
12	TRBV2	NA	NA	TRBJ1-2	CASSSTLAGYTF	TGTGCCAGCAGCTCGACGCTCGCTGGCTACACCTTC
15	TRBV28	NA	TRBD2	TRBJ2-2	CASSFAGGPGGELFF	TGTGCCAGCAGTTTCGCGGGGGGGCCTGGCGGGGAGCTGTTTTTT
15	TRBV5-4	NA	NA	TRBJ1-6	CASSLERAGISPLHF	TGTGCCAGCAGCTTGGAAAGGGCGGGAATTTCACCCCTCCACTTT
16	TRBV28	NA	NA	TRBJ1-5	CASSLHQGWGHQPQHF	TGTGCCAGCAGTTTACATCAGGGATGGGGACACCAGCCCCAGCATTTT
17	TRBV25-1	few	TRBD1	TRBJ1-5	CASSGTGGARGNQPQHF	TGTGCCAGCAGTGGGACAGGGGGCGCAAGGGGCAATCAGCCCCAGCATTTT
14	TRBV29-1	NA	NA	TRBJ2-3	CSVGGGGTTDTQYF	TGCAGCGTTGGGGGGGGCGGAACCACAGATACGCAGTATTTT
12	TRBV7-9	NA	NA	TRBJ2-7	CASSLGTVMQYF	TGTGCCAGCAGCTTGGGGACGGTTATGCAGTACTTC
13	TRBV11-2	NA	NA	TRBJ2-2	CASSRDQTGELFF	TGTGCCAGCAGCCGTGACCAAACCGGGGAGCTGTTTTTT
15	TRBV4-2	NA	TRBD2	TRBJ2-1	CASSQPSGGYNEQFF	TGTGCCAGCAGCCAACCTTCGGGGGGCTACAATGAGCAGTTCTTC
13	TRBV28	NA	NA	TRBJ2-2	CASSSPHTGELFF	TGTGCCAGCAGTTCCCCCCACACCGGGGAGCTGTTTTTT
17	TRBV21-1	NA	NA	TRBJ2-5	CASSEDRRGPTQETQYF	TGTGCCAGCAGCGAGGACCGAAGGGGGCCCACACAAGAGACCCAGTACTTC
14	TRBV7-9	NA	NA	TRBJ2-2	CASSTRVSAGELFF	TGTGCCAGCAGCACTCGGGTTTCAGCCGGGGAGCTGTTTTTT
16	TRBV7-2	once	TRBD1	TRBJ1-4	CASSSDRGGTNEKLFF	TGTGCCAGCAGCTCGGACAGGGGAGGAACTAATGAAAAACTGTTTTTT
15	TRBV6-5	NA	NA	TRBJ1-3	CASSPRTASGNTIYF	TGTGCCAGCAGTCCGCGGACGGCCTCTGGAAACACCATATATTTT
14	TRBV3-1/TRBV3-2	NA	NA	TRBJ2-7	CASSRAYGAYEQYF	TGTGCCAGCAGCCGAGCGTACGGGGCCTACGAGCAGTACTTC
15	TRBV7-2	once	NA	TRBJ2-2	CASSSQGGSTGELFF	TGTGCCAGCAGCTCCCAGGGGGGTAGCACCGGGGAGCTGTTTTTT
13	TRBV19	NA	TRBD1	TRBJ1-1	CASSTTGTTEAFF	TGTGCCAGTAGTACGACAGGGACCACTGAAGCTTTCTTT
15	TRBV27	NA	TRBD2	TRBJ2-7	CASSQGSGATYEQYF	TGTGCCAGCAGTCAGGGTAGCGGGGCAACCTACGAGCAGTACTTC
18	TRBV27	NA	NA	TRBJ1-2	CASSTVVGTRISNYGYTF	TGTGCCAGCAGCACCGTTGTTGGTACCCGAATCTCTAACTATGGCTACACCTTC
14	TRBV7-8	NA	TRBD2	TRBJ2-1	CASSLMSGANEQFF	TGTGCCAGCAGCTTAATGAGCGGGGCGAATGAGCAGTTCTTC
14	TRBV21-1	NA	NA	TRBJ1-4	CASSKRGGNEKLFF	TGTGCCAGCAGCAAACGGGGAGGGAATGAAAAACTGTTTTTT
16	TRBV5-6	NA	TRBD1	TRBJ2-3	CASSLLRDRFTDTQYF	TGTGCCAGCAGCTTATTGCGGGACAGGTTCACAGATACGCAGTATTTT
16	TRBV4-1	once	NA	TRBJ1-4	CASSQDGTGRNEKLFF	TGCGCCAGCAGCCAAGATGGAACAGGGAGGAATGAAAAACTGTTTTTT
14	TRBV5-5	NA	NA	TRBJ2-4	CASSFSGAVDIQYF	TGTGCCAGCAGCTTCTCCGGGGCCGTGGACATTCAGTACTTC
13	TRBV12-3/TRBV12-4	few	NA	TRBJ1-5	CASSWTEEQPQHF	TGTGCCAGCAGCTGGACGGAAGAACAGCCCCAGCATTTT
14	TRBV11-1	NA	TRBD1	TRBJ1-1	CASSPRQGNTEAFF	TGTGCCAGCAGCCCACGACAGGGGAACACTGAAGCTTTCTTT
13	TRBV28	NA	NA	TRBJ2-4	CATSGGGRNIQYF	TGTGCCACCTCCGGTGGGGGCAGAAACATTCAGTACTTC
17	TRBV13	NA	TRBD2	TRBJ2-3	CASSPGLADTTSDTQYF	TGTGCCAGCAGCCCAGGACTAGCCGATACCACTTCAGATACGCAGTATTTT
14	TRBV10-3	NA	TRBD1	TRBJ2-7	CAISRQGTAYEQYF	TGTGCCATCAGCCGACAGGGCACGGCCTACGAGCAGTACTTC
10	TRBV28	NA	NA	TRBJ1-2	CASSHYGYTF	TGTGCCAGCAGTCACTATGGCTACACCTTC